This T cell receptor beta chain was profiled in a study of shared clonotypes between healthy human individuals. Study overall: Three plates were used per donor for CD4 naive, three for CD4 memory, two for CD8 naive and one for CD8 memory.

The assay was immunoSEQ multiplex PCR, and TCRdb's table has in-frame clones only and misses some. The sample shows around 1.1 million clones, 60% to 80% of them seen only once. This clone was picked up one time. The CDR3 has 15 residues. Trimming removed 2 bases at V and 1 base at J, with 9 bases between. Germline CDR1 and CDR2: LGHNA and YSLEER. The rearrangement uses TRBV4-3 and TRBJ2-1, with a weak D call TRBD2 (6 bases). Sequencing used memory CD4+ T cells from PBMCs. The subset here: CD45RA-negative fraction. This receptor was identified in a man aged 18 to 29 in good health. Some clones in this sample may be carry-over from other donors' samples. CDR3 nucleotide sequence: TGCGCCAGCAGCCAACGACTAGTTTCCTACAATGAGCAGTTCTTC. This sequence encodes CASSQRLVSYNEQFF.